This entry lists 3 T cell receptor beta chains sequenced from one sample in a study of control samples from healthy donors and cancer patients. Clones were sequenced by immunoSEQ multiplex PCR, and TCRdb holds only the in-frame ones, with some missing. In the table there are 150,000 to 200,000 clones, 90% to 95% of which are singletons. The sample comprised blood. The receptors shown here come from a man under 40 in good health.

V usage is TRBV19 and J usage is TRBJ1-2; no firm D call. Germline V CDR1 and CDR2: LNHDA, SQIVND (reference sequence). V dropped 7 bases and J dropped 4 bases, with 13 bases sitting between them. The CDR3 consists of 13 residues. The DNA of the CDR3 is TGTGCCAGTACCTTGGGGTTGCCCTATGGCTACACCTTC. This gives the protein CASTLGLPYGYTF.

The V gene is TRBV9, the J gene TRBJ2-7; D may match TRBD1 or TRBD2 (6 bases each). Germline V gene sequence: CDR1 SGDLS, CDR2 YYNGEE. CDR3 length equals 14 residues. Trimming stripped 4 bases from V and 6 bases from J, with 17 bases between. The chain's CDR3 is CASSPGASDTEQYF. The CDR3 nucleotides read TGTGCCAGCAGCCCAGGGGCTAGCGACACCGAGCAGTACTTC.

Here the CDR3 reads CASSPTGGSDTEAFF. For the CDR3, the DNA is TGCGCCAGCAGCCCGACAGGGGGATCGGACACTGAAGCTTTCTTT. The chain is built from TRBV5-1 and TRBJ1-1; 9 nucleotides agree with TRBD1. With V trimmed by 4 bases and J by 3 bases, 7 bases remained unmatched. Per the germline V gene, CDR1 is SGHRS and CDR2 is YFSETQ. This CDR3 has 15 amino acids.